This TCR beta chain is from a study of shared clonotypes between healthy human individuals. Study in general: Each donor's CD4 naive and CD4 memory cells filled three plates apiece, CD8 naive two, and CD8 memory one. Findings and limits, study-wide: Non-shared clonotypes showed lower generation probabilities than clonotypes common to all four donors. Memory subsets generally showed lower estimated richness than naive subsets.

Sequencing used immunoSEQ multiplex PCR; TCRdb keeps in-frame clones, though not all of them. Among a few million clones listed, 85% to 95% were seen once. Concerning this clone: Its target is unknown.

Germline CDR1 is LGHNA and CDR2 is YNFKEQ. CDR3 length equals 13 residues. Deletions cut 4 bases from V and 4 bases from J, with 10 bases between. The sequenced sample consisted of naive CD4+ T cells from PBMCs. Regarding subset: CD45RA+ positively selected. This TCR came from a man aged 18 to 29 in good health. Some clones in this sample may be carry-over from other donors' samples. This sequence joins TRBV4-2 and TRBJ1-1; D is unresolved. The DNA for the CDR3 is TGTGCCAGCAGCCCACGGGATGGCACTGAAGCTTTCTTT. Its translation is CASSPRDGTEAFF.